The following is a TCR beta chain sequence with its context. Its antigen is not identified. Molecular barcoded adaptors covering alpha/delta and beta/gamma chains were used on about 390 ng RNA. Using its own MiXCR run on the reads, TCRdb lists one record per CDR3 protein. The table includes roughly 130,000 distinct CDR3 sequences, 13% detected once. Every patient had bone marrow sampled while the disease was active. This CDR3 region has 13 residues. CDR1 and CDR2 from the germline V gene are GTSNPN and SVGIG (reference sequence). V lost 4 bases, J lost 6 bases, and 14 bases lay in between. This specimen belongs to a study of read filtering for tumor transcriptome and immune sequencing. Study-wide context: Transcriptome libraries were built from DNase-treated RNA.

Study conclusions and caveats: Sorted CD138-negative bone marrow cells were not purified T cells. In IR-seq, single-read clonotypes were around 85% of clonotypes but approximately 3.5% of reads.

The J gene is TRBJ2-3, the V gene TRBV30; tentative D call: TRBD2 (7 bases). The sequence derives from a donor at least 40 years old with multiple myeloma. Sequencing used a population of CD138-negative cells sorted from bone marrow. The CDR3 is CAWNGGGGDTQYF. Here the CDR3 DNA reads TGTGCCTGGAATGGGGGGGGCGGCGATACGCAGTATTTT.